This entry describes one T cell receptor (beta chain). The entry originates in a study of blood T cell repertoires in COVID-19. The repertoire was sequenced with immunoSEQ multiplex PCR; TCRdb's copy has only in-frame clones and lacks some. Here the sample spans roughly 200,000 clones, 90% being singletons. The CDR3 has 15 amino acids. Germline V gene sequence: CDR1 LGHDT, CDR2 YNNKEL (reference sequence). The ends lost 2 bases at V and 10 bases at J; junction bases unmatched: 12. The sequencing input was peripheral blood. This receptor was taken from a man aged 45-65 years with acute or convalescent COVID-19. The chain recombines TRBV3-1 (or the pseudogene TRBV3-2) with TRBJ2-3, with 7 bases matching TRBD2. The CDR3 loop is CASSQSWDYRTPQYF. Here the CDR3 DNA reads TGTGCCAGCAGCCAATCTTGGGACTACCGCACGCCGCAGTATTTT.